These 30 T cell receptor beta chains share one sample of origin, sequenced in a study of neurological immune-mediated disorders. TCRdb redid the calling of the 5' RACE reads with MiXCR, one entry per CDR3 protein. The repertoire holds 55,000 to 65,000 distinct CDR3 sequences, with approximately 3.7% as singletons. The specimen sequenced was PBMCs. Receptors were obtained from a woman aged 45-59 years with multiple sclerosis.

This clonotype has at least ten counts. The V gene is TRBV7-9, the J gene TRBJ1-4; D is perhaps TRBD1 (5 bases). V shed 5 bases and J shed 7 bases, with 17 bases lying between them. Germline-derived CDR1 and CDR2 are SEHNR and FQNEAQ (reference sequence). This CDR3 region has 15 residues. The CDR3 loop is CASSNSGGYGEKLFF. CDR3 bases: TGTGCCAGCAGCAATAGCGGGGGTTACGGTGAAAAACTGTTTTTT.

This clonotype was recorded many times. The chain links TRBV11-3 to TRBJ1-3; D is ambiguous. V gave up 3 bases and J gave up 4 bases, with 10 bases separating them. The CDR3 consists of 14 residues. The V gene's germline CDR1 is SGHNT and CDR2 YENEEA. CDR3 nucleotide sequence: TGTGCCAGCAGCTTCCAGTCGGAGGGAAACACCATATATTTT. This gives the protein CASSFQSEGNTIYF.

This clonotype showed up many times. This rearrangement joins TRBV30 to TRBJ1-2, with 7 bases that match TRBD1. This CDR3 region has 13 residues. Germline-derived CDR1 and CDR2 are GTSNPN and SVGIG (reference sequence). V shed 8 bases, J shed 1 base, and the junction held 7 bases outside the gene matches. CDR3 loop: CAGNRGFNYGYTF. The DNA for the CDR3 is TGTGCCGGAAACAGGGGATTTAACTATGGCTACACCTTC.

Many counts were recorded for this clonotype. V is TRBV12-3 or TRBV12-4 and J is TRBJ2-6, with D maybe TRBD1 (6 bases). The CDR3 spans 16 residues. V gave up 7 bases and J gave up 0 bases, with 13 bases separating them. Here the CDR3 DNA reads TGTGCCAGCACCCCCAGGGGTAGCTCTGGGGCCAACGTCCTGACTTTC. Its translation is CASTPRGSSGANVLTF.

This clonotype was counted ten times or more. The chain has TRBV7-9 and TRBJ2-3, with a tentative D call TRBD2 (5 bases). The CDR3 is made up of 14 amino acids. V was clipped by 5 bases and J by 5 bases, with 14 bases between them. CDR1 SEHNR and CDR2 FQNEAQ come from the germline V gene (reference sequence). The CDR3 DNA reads TGTGCCAGCAGCGCCCGGGATTTTCGAGATACGCAGTATTTT. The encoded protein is CASSARDFRDTQYF.

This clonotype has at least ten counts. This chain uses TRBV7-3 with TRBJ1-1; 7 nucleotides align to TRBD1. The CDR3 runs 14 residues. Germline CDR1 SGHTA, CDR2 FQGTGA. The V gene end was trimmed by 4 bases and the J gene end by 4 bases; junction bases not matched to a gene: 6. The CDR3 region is CASSSGQSRTEAFF. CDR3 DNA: TGTGCCAGCAGCTCGGGACAGAGTCGCACTGAAGCTTTCTTT.

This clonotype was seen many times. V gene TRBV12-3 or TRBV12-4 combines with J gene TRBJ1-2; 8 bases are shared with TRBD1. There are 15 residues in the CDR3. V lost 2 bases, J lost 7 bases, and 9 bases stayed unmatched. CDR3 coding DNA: TGTGCCAGCAGTTTAACAAGACAGGGGATGTTTGGCTACACCTTC. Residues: CASSLTRQGMFGYTF.

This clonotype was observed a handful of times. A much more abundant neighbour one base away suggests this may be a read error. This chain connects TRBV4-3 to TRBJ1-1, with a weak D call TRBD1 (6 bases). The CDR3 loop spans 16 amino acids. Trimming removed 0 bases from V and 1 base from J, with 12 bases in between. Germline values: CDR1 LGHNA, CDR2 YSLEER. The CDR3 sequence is CASSQETGQKNTEAFF. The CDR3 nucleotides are TGCGCCAGCAGCCAAGAGACCGGACAGAAGAACACTGAAGCTTTCTTT.

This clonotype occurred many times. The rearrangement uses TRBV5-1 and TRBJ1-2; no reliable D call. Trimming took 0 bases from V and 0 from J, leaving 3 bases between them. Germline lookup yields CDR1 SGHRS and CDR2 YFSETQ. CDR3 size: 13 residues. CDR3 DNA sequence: TGCGCCAGCAGCTTGGACCCTAACTATGGCTACACCTTC. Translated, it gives CASSLDPNYGYTF.

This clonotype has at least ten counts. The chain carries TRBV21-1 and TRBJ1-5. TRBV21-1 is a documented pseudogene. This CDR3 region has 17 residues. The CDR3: CASSKEGKARRDQPQHF. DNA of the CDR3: TGTGCCAGCAGCAAAGAGGGGAAGGCCCGGAGGGATCAGCCCCAGCATTTT.

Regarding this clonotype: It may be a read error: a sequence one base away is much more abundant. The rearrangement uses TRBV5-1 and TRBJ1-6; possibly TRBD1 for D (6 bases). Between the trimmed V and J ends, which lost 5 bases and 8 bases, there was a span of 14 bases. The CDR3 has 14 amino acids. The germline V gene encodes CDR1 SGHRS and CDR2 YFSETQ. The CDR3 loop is CASSWGQSDSPLHF. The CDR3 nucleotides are TGCGCCAGCAGTTGGGGGCAATCCGATTCACCCCTCCACTTT.

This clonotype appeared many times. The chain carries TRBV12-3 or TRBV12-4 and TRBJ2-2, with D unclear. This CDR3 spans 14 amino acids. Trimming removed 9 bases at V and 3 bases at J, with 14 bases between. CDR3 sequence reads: CASYSQSDTGELFF. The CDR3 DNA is TGTGCCAGTTACAGTCAGTCGGACACCGGGGAGCTGTTTTTT.

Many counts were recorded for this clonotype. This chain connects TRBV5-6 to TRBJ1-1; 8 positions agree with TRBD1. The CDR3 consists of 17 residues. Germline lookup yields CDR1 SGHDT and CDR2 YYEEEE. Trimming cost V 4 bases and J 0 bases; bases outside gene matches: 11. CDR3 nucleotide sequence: TGTGCCAGCAGCCTGGCAGGGGGCATAAGTATGAACACTGAAGCTTTCTTT. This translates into CASSLAGGISMNTEAFF.

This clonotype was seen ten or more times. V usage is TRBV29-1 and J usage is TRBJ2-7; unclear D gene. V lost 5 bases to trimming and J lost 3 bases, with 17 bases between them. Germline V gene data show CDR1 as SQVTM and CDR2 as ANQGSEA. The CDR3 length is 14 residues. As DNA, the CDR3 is TGCAGCGTTTCCTTAGGGCGCAAGGGCTACGAGCAGTACTTC. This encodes CSVSLGRKGYEQYF.

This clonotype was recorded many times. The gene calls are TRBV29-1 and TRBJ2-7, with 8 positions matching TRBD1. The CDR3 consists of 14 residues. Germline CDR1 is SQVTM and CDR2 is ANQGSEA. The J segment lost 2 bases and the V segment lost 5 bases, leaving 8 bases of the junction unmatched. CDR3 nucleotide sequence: TGCAGCGTTCTCCGGACAGGGAGACCCTACGAGCAGTACTTC. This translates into CSVLRTGRPYEQYF.

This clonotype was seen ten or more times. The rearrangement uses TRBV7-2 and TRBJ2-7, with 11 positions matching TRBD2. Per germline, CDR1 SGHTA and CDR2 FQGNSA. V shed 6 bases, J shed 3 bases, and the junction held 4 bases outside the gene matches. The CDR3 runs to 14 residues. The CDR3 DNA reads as TGTGCCAGCAGTTCACTAGCGGGAGTCTACGAGCAGTACTTC. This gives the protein CASSSLAGVYEQYF.

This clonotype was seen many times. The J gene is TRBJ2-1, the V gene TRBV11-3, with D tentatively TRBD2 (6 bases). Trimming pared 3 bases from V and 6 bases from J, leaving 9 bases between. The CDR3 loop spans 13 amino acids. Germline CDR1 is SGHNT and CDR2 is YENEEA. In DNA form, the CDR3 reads TGTGCCAGCAGCTTGGGGGGAGCCAATGAGCAGTTCTTC. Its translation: CASSLGGANEQFF.

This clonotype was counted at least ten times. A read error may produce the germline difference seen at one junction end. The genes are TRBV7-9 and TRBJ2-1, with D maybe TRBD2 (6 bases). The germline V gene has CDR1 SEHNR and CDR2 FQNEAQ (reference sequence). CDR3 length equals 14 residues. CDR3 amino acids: CASRFWGEDNEQFF. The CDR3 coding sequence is TGTGCCAGCCGCTTCTGGGGGGAGGACAATGAGCAGTTCTTC.

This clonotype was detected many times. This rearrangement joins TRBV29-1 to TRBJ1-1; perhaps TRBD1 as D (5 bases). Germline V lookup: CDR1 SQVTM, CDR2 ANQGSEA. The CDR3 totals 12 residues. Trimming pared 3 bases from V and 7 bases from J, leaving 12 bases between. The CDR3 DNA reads TGCAGCGTTGATCCCGGGACGGGTGAAGCTTTCTTT. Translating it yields CSVDPGTGEAFF.

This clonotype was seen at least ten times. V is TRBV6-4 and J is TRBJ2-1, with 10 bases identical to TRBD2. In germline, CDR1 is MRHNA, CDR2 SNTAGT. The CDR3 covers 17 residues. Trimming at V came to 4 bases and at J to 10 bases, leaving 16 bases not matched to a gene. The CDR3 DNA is TGTGCCAGCAGTGCCCTTCCCCCAGCGGGAGGGCCGGGAGAGCAGTTCTTC. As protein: CASSALPPAGGPGEQFF.

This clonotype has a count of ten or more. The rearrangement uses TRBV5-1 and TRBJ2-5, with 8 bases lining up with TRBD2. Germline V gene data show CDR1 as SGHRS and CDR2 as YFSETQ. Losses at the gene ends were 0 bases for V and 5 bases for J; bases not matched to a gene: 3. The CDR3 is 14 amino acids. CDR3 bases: TGCGCCAGCAGCTTGGGACTAGCGACCGAGACCCAGTACTTC. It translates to CASSLGLATETQYF. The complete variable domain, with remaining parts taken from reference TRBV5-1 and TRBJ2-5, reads KAGVTQTPRYLIKTRGQQVTLSCSPISGHRSVSWYQQTPGQGLQFLFEYFSETQRNKGNFPGRFSGRQFSNSRSEMNVSTLELGDSALYLCASSLGLATETQYFGPGTRLLVL.

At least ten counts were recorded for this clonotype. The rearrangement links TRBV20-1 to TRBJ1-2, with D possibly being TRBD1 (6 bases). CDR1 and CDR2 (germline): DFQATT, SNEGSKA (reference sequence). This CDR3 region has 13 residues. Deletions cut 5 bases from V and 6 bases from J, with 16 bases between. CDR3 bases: TGCAGTGCTCAGTGGGGGGCCGGGGATGGCTACACCTTC. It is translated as CSAQWGAGDGYTF.

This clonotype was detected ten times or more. The CDR3 DNA reads TGTGCCACCAGCAGGGGGGGCGGCCAAGAGACCCAGTACTTC. Its translation: CATSRGGGQETQYF. This chain joins TRBV15 and TRBJ2-5; D may be TRBD1 or TRBD2 (6 bases each). V lost 3 bases to trimming and J lost 1 base, with 9 bases between them. CDR1 and CDR2 (germline): LNHNV, YYDKDF (reference sequence). The CDR3 consists of 14 residues. The entire variable domain, with the rest obtained from reference TRBV15 and TRBJ2-5, is as follows: DAMVIQNPRYQVTQFGKPVTLSCSQTLNHNVMYWYQQKSSQAPKLLFHYYDKDFNNEADTPDNFQSRRPNTSFCFLDIRSPGLGDTAMYLCATSRGGGQETQYFGPGTRLLVL.

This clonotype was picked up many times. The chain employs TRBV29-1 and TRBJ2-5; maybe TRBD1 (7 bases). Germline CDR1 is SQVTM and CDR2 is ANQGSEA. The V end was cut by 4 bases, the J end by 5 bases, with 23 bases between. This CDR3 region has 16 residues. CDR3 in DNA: TGCAGCGTTGTGTTTTTAGGGGGCATAGGAGGGGAGACCCAGTACTTC. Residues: CSVVFLGGIGGETQYF.

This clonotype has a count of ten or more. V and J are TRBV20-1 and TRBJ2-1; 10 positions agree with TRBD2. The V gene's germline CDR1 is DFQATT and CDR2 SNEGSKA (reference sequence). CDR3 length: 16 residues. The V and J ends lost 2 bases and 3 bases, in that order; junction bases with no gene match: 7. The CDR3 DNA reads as TGCAGTGCTAGACGGGAGACTAGCGGGTACTACAATGAGCAGTTCTTC. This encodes CSARRETSGYYNEQFF.

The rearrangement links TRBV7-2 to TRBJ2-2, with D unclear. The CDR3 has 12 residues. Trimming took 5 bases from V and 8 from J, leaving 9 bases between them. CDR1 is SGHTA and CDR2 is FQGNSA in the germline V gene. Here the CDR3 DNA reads TGTGCCAGCAGCCAAGGAGTGGGGGAGCTGTTTTTT. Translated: CASSQGVGELFF.

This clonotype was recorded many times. The CDR3 here is CASTRGLIGVQPQHF. The CDR3 DNA follows: TGTGCCAGCACCAGGGGGTTGATAGGGGTTCAGCCCCAGCATTTT. J is TRBJ1-5 and V is TRBV28; 7 bases line up with TRBD1. Germline V gene lookup returns CDR1 MDHEN and CDR2 SYDVKM. V was clipped by 7 bases and J by 6 bases; unmatched bases: 12. The CDR3 is 15 residues long. The variable domain in full, with the rest retrieved from reference TRBV28 and TRBJ1-5, is DVKVTQSSRYLVKRTGEKVFLECVQDMDHENMFWYRQDPGLGLRLIYFSYDVKMKEKGDIPEGYSVSREKKERFSLILESASTNQTSMYLCASTRGLIGVQPQHFGDGTRLSIL.

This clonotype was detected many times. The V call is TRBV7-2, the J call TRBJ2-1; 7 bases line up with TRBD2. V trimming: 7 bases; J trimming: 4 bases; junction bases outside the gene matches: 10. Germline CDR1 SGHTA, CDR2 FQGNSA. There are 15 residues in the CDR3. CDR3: CASTLRSGDYNEQFF. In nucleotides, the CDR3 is TGTGCCAGCACCCTTAGGAGCGGGGATTACAATGAGCAGTTCTTC. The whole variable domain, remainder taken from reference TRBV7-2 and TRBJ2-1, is GAGVSQSPSNKVTEKGKDVELRCDPISGHTALYWYRQSLGQGLEFLIYFQGNSAPDKSGLPSDRFSAERTGGSVSTLTIQRTQQEDSAVYLCASTLRSGDYNEQFFGPGTRLTVL.

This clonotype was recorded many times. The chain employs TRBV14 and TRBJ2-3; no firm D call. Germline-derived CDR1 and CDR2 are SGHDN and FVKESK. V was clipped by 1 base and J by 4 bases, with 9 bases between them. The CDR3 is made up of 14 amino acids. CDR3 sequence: CASSQAIWADTQYF. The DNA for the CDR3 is TGTGCCAGCAGCCAAGCGATTTGGGCAGATACGCAGTATTTT.

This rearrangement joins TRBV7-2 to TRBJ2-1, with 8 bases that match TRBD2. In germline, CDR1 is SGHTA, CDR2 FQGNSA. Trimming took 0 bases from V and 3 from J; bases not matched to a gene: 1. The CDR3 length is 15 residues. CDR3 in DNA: TGTGCCAGCAGCTTAGCCACTAGCGGCTACAATGAGCAGTTCTTC. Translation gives CASSLATSGYNEQFF.